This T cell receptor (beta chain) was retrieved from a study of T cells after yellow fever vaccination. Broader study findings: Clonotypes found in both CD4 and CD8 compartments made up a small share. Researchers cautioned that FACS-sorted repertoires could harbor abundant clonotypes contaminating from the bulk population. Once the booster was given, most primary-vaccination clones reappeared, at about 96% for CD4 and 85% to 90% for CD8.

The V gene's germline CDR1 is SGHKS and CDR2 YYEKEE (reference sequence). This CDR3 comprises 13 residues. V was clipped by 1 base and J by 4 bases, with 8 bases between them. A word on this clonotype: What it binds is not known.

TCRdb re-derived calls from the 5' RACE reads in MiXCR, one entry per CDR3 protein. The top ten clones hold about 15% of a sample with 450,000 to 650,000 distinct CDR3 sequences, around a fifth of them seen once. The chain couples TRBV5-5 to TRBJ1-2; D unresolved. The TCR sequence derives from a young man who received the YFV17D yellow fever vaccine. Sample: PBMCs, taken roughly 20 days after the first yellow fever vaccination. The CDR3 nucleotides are TGTGCCAGCAGCTTGCGCGGGGTCTATGGCTACACCTTC. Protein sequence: CASSLRGVYGYTF.